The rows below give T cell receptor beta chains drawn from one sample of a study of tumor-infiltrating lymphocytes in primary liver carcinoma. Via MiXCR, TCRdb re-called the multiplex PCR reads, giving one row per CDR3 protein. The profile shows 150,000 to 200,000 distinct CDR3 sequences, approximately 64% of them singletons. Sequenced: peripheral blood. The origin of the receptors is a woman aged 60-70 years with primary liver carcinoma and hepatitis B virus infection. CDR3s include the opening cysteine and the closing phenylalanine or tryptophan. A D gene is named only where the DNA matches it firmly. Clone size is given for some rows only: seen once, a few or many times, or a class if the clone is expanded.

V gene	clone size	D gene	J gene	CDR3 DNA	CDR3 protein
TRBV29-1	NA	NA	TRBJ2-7	TGCAGCGTTGCGAGTAGCGGGACAGTAAAGGAGCAATACTTC	CSVASSGTVKEQYF
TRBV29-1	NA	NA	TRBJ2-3	TGCAGCGTTGGGCAAACCCCGGACGAAAGCCTTGCTGATACGCAGTACTTT	CSVGQTPDESLADTQYF
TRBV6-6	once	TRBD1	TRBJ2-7	TGTGCCTGGAGCCGGGACAGCACCTACGAGCAGTACTTC	CAWSRDSTYEQYF
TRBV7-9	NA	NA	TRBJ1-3	TGTGCCAGCAGCTTAGAGTCGGTAGTTGGAAACACCATATATTTT	CASSLESVVGNTIYF
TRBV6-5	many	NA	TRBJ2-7	TGTGCCAGCAGTTTCGGGCCTTCCTACGAGCAGTACTTC	CASSFGPSYEQYF
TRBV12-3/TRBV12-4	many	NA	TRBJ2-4	TGTGCCAGCCGAACAGGGGCCAAAAACATTCAGTACTTC	CASRTGAKNIQYF
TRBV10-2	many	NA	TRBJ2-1	TGCGCCAGCGGGTCCCGTAGGGATGAGCAGTTCTTC	CASGSRRDEQFF
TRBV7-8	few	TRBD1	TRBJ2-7	TGTGCCAGCAGCGTGACAGGGGGCCGGAACGAGCAGTACTTC	CASSVTGGRNEQYF
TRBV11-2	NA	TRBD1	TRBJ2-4	TGTGCCAGCAGCTCTACAGGGGGGCAAAACATTCTGTATTTC	CASSSTGGQNILYF
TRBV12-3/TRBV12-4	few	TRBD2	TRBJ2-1	TGTGCCAGTAGTTTGATGTCTAGCGGGGGTGAGCAGTTCTTC	CASSLMSSGGEQFF
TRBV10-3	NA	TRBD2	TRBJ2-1	TGTGCCATCAGTGAAAGGCTAACGGGAGGGAATTCCTACAATAAGCAGTTCTTC	CAISERLTGGNSYNKQFF